The rows below give T cell receptor beta chains drawn from one sample of a study of blood T cell repertoires in COVID-19. Assay: immunoSEQ multiplex PCR; the TCRdb copy retains only in-frame clones and omits some. The sample gives 410,000 or so clones, 86% of which show up once; 1.4% to 1.5% is in the top ten. The material sequenced was peripheral blood. These TCRs come from a woman in her twenties or thirties with active or convalescent COVID-19. CDR3s include the opening cysteine and the closing phenylalanine or tryptophan.

V	J	CDR3
TRBV14	TRBJ1-2	CASSQGQGYGYTF
TRBV18	TRBJ2-5	CASSPPFGTGGQSGTKETQYF
TRBV6-4	TRBJ2-2	CASSEAEGGELFF
TRBV5-1	TRBJ2-7	CASSSGQGSSYEQYF
TRBV27	TRBJ1-5	CASSGEGASQPQHF
TRBV3-1/TRBV3-2	TRBJ1-5	CASSQDVSRQPQHF
TRBV19	TRBJ2-7	CASRGGKGVQYEQYF
TRBV2	TRBJ1-2	CAGRGRGNGYTF
TRBV18	TRBJ1-2	CASSPGGIHGYTF
TRBV19	TRBJ1-4	CASSLLTEGAEKLFF
TRBV29-1	TRBJ2-5	CSVERTGKETQYF
TRBV20-1	TRBJ2-7	CSASGPGQGEQYF
TRBV5-8	TRBJ1-2	CASSSRTGVYGYTF
TRBV10-1	TRBJ2-3	CASSEGNTADTQYF
TRBV2	TRBJ2-7	CATEVVDEQYF
TRBV18	TRBJ2-5	CASSPVAGTVKETQYF
TRBV5-1	TRBJ2-1	CASSLGGGRNEQFF
TRBV4-1	TRBJ2-2	CASSQDNSASLYTGELFF
TRBV7-9	TRBJ1-2	CASSPTGAGGYTF
TRBV6-5	TRBJ2-2	CASRDGTGDTGELFF
TRBV11-2	TRBJ2-3	CASSLDTWGRSSTDTQYF
TRBV28	TRBJ1-4	CASSLRGGKLFF
TRBV6-5	TRBJ1-3	CASRQGAGNTIYF
TRBV6-6	TRBJ2-1	CASSLGGLGDEQFF
TRBV10-3	TRBJ1-3	CAISEGGVISGNTIYF
TRBV11-2	TRBJ1-2	CASRQGDYGYTF
TRBV7-9	TRBJ1-1	CASSLGQADTEAFF
TRBV19	TRBJ2-1	CASSPSSGSNNEQFF
TRBV25-1	TRBJ1-1	CASSETGHLEAFF
TRBV13	TRBJ2-7	CASSTNRVSPYEQYF
TRBV5-8	TRBJ2-5	CASSENRVQTQYF
TRBV3-1/TRBV3-2	TRBJ2-3	CASSQEIAGGITDTQYF
TRBV5-1	TRBJ1-2	CASSNTGGYGYTF
TRBV27	TRBJ2-5	CASSSNLLVRSQETQYF
TRBV4-1	TRBJ2-2	CASSQETGQGALTGELFF
TRBV5-8	TRBJ1-5	CASSSGTGIGVQPQHF
TRBV2	TRBJ1-2	CASGTGYGYTF
TRBV21-1	TRBJ2-7	CASSKTGKGTGGICEQYF
TRBV5-1	TRBJ2-1	CASSFFADNEQFF
TRBV29-1	TRBJ2-7	CSVAYGTLSYEQYF